This T cell receptor beta chain was retrieved from a study of T cell changes during pregnancy in multiple sclerosis. Sequencing was performed with immunoSEQ multiplex PCR; in TCRdb, only in-frame clones are kept and a portion is missing. The sample lists about 69,000 clones, approximately 92% seen once, with just under 2% in the top ten. V lost 6 bases and J lost 3; bases outside the gene matches: 5. Germline V gene sequence: CDR1 MNHEY, CDR2 SMNVEV (reference sequence). CDR3 length equals 14 residues. V gene TRBV27 combines with J gene TRBJ2-7, with TRBD1 matching 10 bases. The sequencing here drew on peripheral blood, taken in the third trimester of pregnancy. The receptor comes from a female donor in good health, enrolled as a control in a pregnancy study. The CDR3 loop is CASSFGQGDYEQYF. CDR3 DNA: TGTGCCAGCAGCTTTGGACAGGGGGACTACGAGCAGTACTTC.